Below, 16 T cell receptor beta chains from the same sample are listed, as sequenced in a study of cytomegalovirus exposure and HLA in healthy donors. Measured with immunoSEQ multiplex PCR; TCRdb has only the in-frame clones, and not every one. The sample consists of around 61,000 clones, roughly 92% of them appearing once. Sequences were obtained from PBMCs. These receptors were taken from a young man in good health and CMV-seropositive.

The chain is built from TRBV6-4 and TRBJ1-1; D is possibly TRBD1 (5 bases). CDR1 is MRHNA, CDR2 SNTAGT, per germline. V was clipped by 5 bases and J by 2 bases, with 18 bases between them. This CDR3 contains 16 residues. The CDR3 DNA follows: TGTGCCAGCAGTCCCTCTCTTGGGGCACCAAACACTGAAGCTTTCTTT. Protein: CASSPSLGAPNTEAFF.

The chain links TRBV5-1 to TRBJ2-3; TRBD2 aligns across 7 bases. The CDR3 extends over 14 amino acids. V trimming: 4 bases; J trimming: 6 bases; junction bases outside the gene matches: 8. CDR1 and CDR2 from the germline V gene are SGHRS and YFSETQ. The CDR3 DNA reads as TGCGCCAGCAGCGGCCGGGACGGGAGGGATACGCAGTATTTT. Its translation: CASSGRDGRDTQYF.

V usage is TRBV13 and J usage is TRBJ2-7, with 8 bases aligning to TRBD1. The trim removed 5 bases at V and 2 bases at J, leaving 5 bases unmatched. Per the germline V gene, CDR1 is PRHDT and CDR2 is FYEKMQ (reference sequence). The CDR3 consists of 14 residues. This CDR3 reads CASSTRDRPYEQYF. The CDR3 DNA reads as TGTGCCAGCAGCACCCGGGACAGGCCCTACGAGCAGTACTTC. The whole variable domain, filled in from reference TRBV13 and TRBJ2-7, reads AAGVIQSPRHLIKEKRETATLKCYPIPRHDTVYWYQQGPGQDPQFLISFYEKMQSDKGSIPDRFSAQQFSDYHSELNMSSLELGDSALYFCASSTRDRPYEQYFGPGTRLTVT.

The sample holds one count of this clone. The rearrangement uses TRBV28 and TRBJ1-1; no firm D call. The germline gives CDR1 MDHEN, CDR2 SYDVKM. Trimming removed 3 bases from V and 0 bases from J, with 8 bases in between. CDR3 length: 14 residues. This chain's CDR3 is CASSLKLLNTEAFF. The CDR3 nucleotides read TGTGCCAGCAGTTTGAAACTTTTGAACACTGAAGCTTTCTTT.

The genes are TRBV19 and TRBJ2-7, with a tentative D call TRBD2 (5 bases). Trimming stripped 0 bases from V and 0 bases from J, with 12 bases between. The CDR3 covers 16 residues. Germline V gene sequence: CDR1 LNHDA, CDR2 SQIVND (reference sequence). This CDR3 is CASSIDHSTNSYEQYF. In nucleotides, the CDR3 is TGTGCCAGTAGTATAGACCATTCGACTAACTCCTACGAGCAGTACTTC.

V usage is TRBV7-9 and J usage is TRBJ1-1; the D gene is possibly TRBD1 (6 bases). Trimming removed 1 base at V and 5 bases at J, with 14 bases between. The CDR3 sequence is 15 residues long. Germline CDR1 is SEHNR and CDR2 is FQNEAQ (reference sequence). DNA of the CDR3: TGTGCCAGCAGCTTAGATTTAACAGGGCTGACTGAAGCTTTCTTT. It specifies CASSLDLTGLTEAFF. Supplemented by reference TRBV7-9 and TRBJ1-1, the full variable domain reads DTGVSQNPRHKITKRGQNVTFRCDPISEHNRLYWYRQTLGQGPEFLTYFQNEAQLEKSRLLSDRFSAERPKGSFSTLEIQRTEQGDSAMYLCASSLDLTGLTEAFFGQGTRLTVV.

The chain couples TRBV9 to TRBJ2-1; weak D call: TRBD2 (7 bases). The length of the CDR3 is 18 residues. CDR1 and CDR2 from the germline V gene are SGDLS and YYNGEE. The ends were cut back, 0 bases at V and 12 bases at J, with 28 bases in the middle. CDR3 region: CASSVVKRDTWFINPQFF. For the CDR3, the DNA is TGTGCCAGCAGCGTAGTTAAGCGGGACACCTGGTTCATCAATCCGCAGTTCTTC.

This clone appeared a few times. The gene calls are TRBV6-1 and TRBJ2-7; no reliable D call. The V gene lost 4 bases and the J gene lost 2 bases, with 12 bases spanning the gap. Per the germline V gene, CDR1 is MNHNS and CDR2 is SASEGT. The CDR3 contains 14 residues. The CDR3: CASSATEVAYEQYF. The CDR3 DNA follows: TGTGCCAGCAGTGCCACAGAAGTGGCCTACGAGCAGTACTTC.

The V gene is TRBV5-5, the J gene TRBJ2-7; possible D gene TRBD2, 6 bases. Between the trimmed V and J ends, which lost 3 bases and 2 bases, there was a span of 12 bases. The germline gives CDR1 SGHKS, CDR2 YYEKEE (reference sequence). The CDR3 spans 14 residues. The CDR3, as DNA: TGTGCCAGCAGCTGGGGTTCGGGGGCCTACGAGCAGTACTTC. Translating it yields CASSWGSGAYEQYF.

The chain joins TRBV18 to TRBJ1-4; perhaps TRBD1 as D (5 bases). Germline-derived CDR1 and CDR2 are KGHSH and LQKENI. With 3 bases removed from V and 7 bases from J, the gap between germline ends came to 12 bases. The CDR3 is 14 amino acids. This CDR3 reads CASSPAGRGEKLFF. The CDR3 DNA reads as TGTGCCAGCTCACCGGCAGGGAGGGGTGAAAAACTGTTTTTT.

V usage is TRBV7-6 and J usage is TRBJ2-7, with D possibly matching TRBD2 (6 bases). V shed 1 base and J shed 7 bases, with 8 bases lying between them. Germline-derived CDR1 and CDR2 are SGHVS and FNYEAQ. The CDR3 length is 12 residues. CDR3 region: CASSLGGREQYF. The CDR3 DNA reads as TGTGCCAGCAGCTTAGGGGGGAGGGAGCAGTACTTC.

The rearrangement links TRBV6-1 to TRBJ2-1; 7 bases are shared with TRBD1. Losses at the gene ends were 6 bases for V and 9 bases for J; bases not matched to a gene: 14. CDR1 and CDR2 (germline): MNHNS, SASEGT. This CDR3 contains 15 residues. The CDR3, as DNA: TGTGCCAGCAGCAACAGGGGTATTGGTTGGATTGAGCAGTTCTTC. Its translation: CASSNRGIGWIEQFF.

This chain joins TRBV7-9 and TRBJ2-7; no firm D call. The germline gives CDR1 SEHNR, CDR2 FQNEAQ (reference sequence). This CDR3 region has 12 residues. V lost 5 bases to trimming and J lost 3 bases, with 8 bases between them. The CDR3 DNA sequence: TGTGCCAGCAGCGAAAGGAGCTACGAGCAGTACTTC. Protein: CASSERSYEQYF.

This sequence joins TRBV28 and TRBJ1-4; no clear D gene. The germline CDR1 and CDR2 sequences are MDHEN and SYDVKM. The V gene lost 5 bases and the J gene lost 0 bases, with 10 bases spanning the gap. This CDR3 is built from 15 residues. The CDR3 is CASSPTTATNEKLFF. The CDR3 region has the DNA TGTGCCAGCAGTCCGACCACAGCAACTAATGAAAAACTGTTTTTT. Variable domain in full (rest from reference TRBV28 and TRBJ1-4): DVKVTQSSRYLVKRTGEKVFLECVQDMDHENMFWYRQDPGLGLRLIYFSYDVKMKEKGDIPEGYSVSREKKERFSLILESASTNQTSMYLCASSPTTATNEKLFFGSGTQLSVL.

J is TRBJ2-3 and V is TRBV28; 14 nucleotides match TRBD2. Germline values: CDR1 MDHEN, CDR2 SYDVKM. CDR3 length: 17 residues. J was trimmed by 1 base and V by 5 bases; bases with no gene match: 5. Written as DNA, the CDR3 is TGTGCCAGCAGTAGGACTAGCGGGAGGTTGGGCACAGATACGCAGTATTTT. Encoded protein: CASSRTSGRLGTDTQYF. The whole variable domain, remainder taken from reference TRBV28 and TRBJ2-3, is DVKVTQSSRYLVKRTGEKVFLECVQDMDHENMFWYRQDPGLGLRLIYFSYDVKMKEKGDIPEGYSVSREKKERFSLILESASTNQTSMYLCASSRTSGRLGTDTQYFGPGTRLTVL.

The chain combines TRBV6-5 with TRBJ2-7; D perhaps matches TRBD2 (6 bases). The CDR3 extends over 15 amino acids. V was trimmed by 6 bases and J by 1 base, leaving 16 bases between them. Germline V lookup: CDR1 MNHEY, CDR2 SVGAGI. CDR3 sequence: CASSPRGGGSYEQYF. CDR3 coding DNA: TGTGCCAGCAGCCCCCGGGGTGGGGGGTCCTACGAGCAGTACTTC.